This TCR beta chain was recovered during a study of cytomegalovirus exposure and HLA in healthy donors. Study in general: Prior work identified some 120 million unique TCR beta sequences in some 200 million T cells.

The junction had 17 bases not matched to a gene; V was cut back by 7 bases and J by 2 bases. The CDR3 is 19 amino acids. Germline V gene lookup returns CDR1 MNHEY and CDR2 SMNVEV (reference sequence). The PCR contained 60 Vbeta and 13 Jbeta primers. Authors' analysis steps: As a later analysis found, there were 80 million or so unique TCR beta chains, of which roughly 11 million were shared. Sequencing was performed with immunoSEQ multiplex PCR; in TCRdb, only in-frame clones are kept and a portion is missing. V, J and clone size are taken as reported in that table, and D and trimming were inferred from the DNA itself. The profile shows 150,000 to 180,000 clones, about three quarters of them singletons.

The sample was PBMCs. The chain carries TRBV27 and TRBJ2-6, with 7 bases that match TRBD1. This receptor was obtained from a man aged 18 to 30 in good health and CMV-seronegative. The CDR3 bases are TGTGCCAGCACCCCAGCCCCTTACGACAGGGTAGCTGGGGCCAACGTCCTGACTTTC. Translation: CASTPAPYDRVAGANVLTF.